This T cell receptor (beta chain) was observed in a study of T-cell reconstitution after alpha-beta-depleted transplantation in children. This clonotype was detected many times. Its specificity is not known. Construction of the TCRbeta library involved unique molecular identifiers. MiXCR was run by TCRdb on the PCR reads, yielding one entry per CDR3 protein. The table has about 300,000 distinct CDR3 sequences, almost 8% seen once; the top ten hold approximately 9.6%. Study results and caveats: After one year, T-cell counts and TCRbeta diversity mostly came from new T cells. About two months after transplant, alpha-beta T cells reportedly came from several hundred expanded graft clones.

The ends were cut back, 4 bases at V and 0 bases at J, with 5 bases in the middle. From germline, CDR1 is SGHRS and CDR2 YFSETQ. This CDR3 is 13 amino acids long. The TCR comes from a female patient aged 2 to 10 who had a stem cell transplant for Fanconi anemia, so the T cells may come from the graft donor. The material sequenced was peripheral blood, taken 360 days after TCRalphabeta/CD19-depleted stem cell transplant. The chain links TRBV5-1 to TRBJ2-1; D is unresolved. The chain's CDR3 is CASSPFSYNEQFF. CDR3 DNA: TGCGCCAGCAGCCCCTTCTCCTACAATGAGCAGTTCTTC. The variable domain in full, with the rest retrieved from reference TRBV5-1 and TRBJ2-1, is KAGVTQTPRYLIKTRGQQVTLSCSPISGHRSVSWYQQTPGQGLQFLFEYFSETQRNKGNFPGRFSGRQFSNSRSEMNVSTLELGDSALYLCASSPFSYNEQFFGPGTRLTVL.